A selection of T cell receptor beta chains follows, all from one sample in a study of vaccination and CD4 T cells after COVID-19. TCRdb itself ran the PCR reads through MiXCR, one entry per CDR3 protein. The data hold under 11,000 distinct CDR3 sequences, with roughly 71% observed a single time. These receptors are not linked to any known antigen. The source material was CD4+ T cells from blood, cultured in vitro. The receptors shown here come from a human donor who had recovered from COVID-19. Each CDR3 is given with its conserved first and last residue. Each record gives: CDR3 length, J gene, D gene, V gene, clone size, CDR3 DNA, CDR3 protein. D genes are given only for firm matches. A clone size is listed for some rows: how often the clone was seen (once, few, many), or a class if it is expanded.

length: 13; J: TRBJ1-5; D: -; V: TRBV7-6; size: -; DNA: TGTGCCAGCAGCCCGGACCTTAATCAGCCCCAGCATTTT; CDR3: CASSPDLNQPQHF
length: 15; J: TRBJ1-6; D: -; V: TRBV20-1; size: few; DNA: TGCAGTGCCCATCCCCAGCACCGCTATAATTCACCCCTCCACTTT; CDR3: CSAHPQHRYNSPLHF
length: 16; J: TRBJ1-6; D: -; V: TRBV9; size: -; DNA: TGTGCCAGCAGCGGTGAGGCAGGTTCGGCTGGGGCACCCCTCCACTTT; CDR3: CASSGEAGSAGAPLHF
length: 16; J: TRBJ2-7; D: TRBD2; V: TRBV10-3; size: -; DNA: TGTGCCATCAGTGAGAGGGGCGGGGGGAGCTCCTACGAGCAGTACTTC; CDR3: CAISERGGGSSYEQYF
length: 15; J: TRBJ1-1; D: -; V: TRBV5-1; size: -; DNA: TGCGCCAGCAGCTTGTCGTACGGTTCTAACACTGAAGCTTTCTTT; CDR3: CASSLSYGSNTEAFF
length: 16; J: TRBJ1-5; D: TRBD1; V: TRBV12-3/TRBV12-4; size: few; DNA: TGTGCCAGCAGCCGGGACGGGACAGGGCAGAATCAGCCCCAGCATTTT; CDR3: CASSRDGTGQNQPQHF
length: 15; J: TRBJ2-5; D: -; V: TRBV7-6; size: few; DNA: TGTGCCAGCAGCTTAACGCGTCAGTACCAAGAGACCCAGTACTTC; CDR3: CASSLTRQYQETQYF
length: 13; J: TRBJ2-5; D: -; V: TRBV7-9; size: -; DNA: TGTGCCAGCAGCTTACCTGAGGTGGAGACCCAGTACTTC; CDR3: CASSLPEVETQYF
length: 17; J: TRBJ1-6; D: -; V: TRBV5-1; size: medium-sized; DNA: TGCGCCAGCAGAAACAAGCCACAATTAGGGGTGATATCACCCCTCCACTTT; CDR3: CASRNKPQLGVISPLHF
length: 16; J: TRBJ1-6; D: -; V: TRBV4-2; size: -; DNA: TGTGCCAGCAGCTACAAGGATCAGGGATCTTATTCACCCCTCCACTTT; CDR3: CASSYKDQGSYSPLHF
length: 14; J: TRBJ1-1; D: TRBD1; V: TRBV20-1; size: -; DNA: TGCAGTGCTAGCCCGGGACAGATGAACACTGAAGCTTTCTTT; CDR3: CSASPGQMNTEAFF